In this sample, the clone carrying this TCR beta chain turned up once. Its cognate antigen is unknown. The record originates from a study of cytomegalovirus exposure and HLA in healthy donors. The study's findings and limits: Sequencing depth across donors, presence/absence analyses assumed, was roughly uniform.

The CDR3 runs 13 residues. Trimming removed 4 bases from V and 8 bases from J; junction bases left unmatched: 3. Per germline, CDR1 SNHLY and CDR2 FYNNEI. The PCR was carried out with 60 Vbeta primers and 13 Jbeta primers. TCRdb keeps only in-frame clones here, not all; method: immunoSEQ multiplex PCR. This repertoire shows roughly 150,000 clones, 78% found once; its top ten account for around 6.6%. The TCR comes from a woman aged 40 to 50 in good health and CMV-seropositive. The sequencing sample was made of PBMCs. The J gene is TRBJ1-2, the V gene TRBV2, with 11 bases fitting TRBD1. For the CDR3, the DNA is TGTGCCAGCAGTGCCGGGACAGGGGGAGGCTACACCTTC. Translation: CASSAGTGGGYTF.